A single sample gave rise to the 13 T cell receptor beta chains below, sequenced in a study of shared clonotypes between healthy human individuals. Positively selected for CCR7, the CD45RO-negative cells used as naive CD8 cells excluded terminally differentiated effector memory CD45RA+ cells. Assay used: immunoSEQ multiplex PCR; TCRdb lists only in-frame clones, some missing. The table includes some 2,000,000 clones, about 94% detected once. The sample comprised naive CD8+ T cells sorted from blood. These receptors came from a man aged 18 to 30 in good health.

The chain recombines TRBV9 with TRBJ1-1, with D unresolved. Germline V gene data show CDR1 as SGDLS and CDR2 as YYNGEE. V was pared by 4 bases and J by 1 base, with 8 bases between. The CDR3 consists of 13 residues. CDR3 bases: TGTGCCAGCAGCCTTTCAGGGAACACTGAAGCTTTCTTT. It encodes CASSLSGNTEAFF.

CDR3 nucleotide sequence: TGTGCCAGCAGCTTAGGGTTGGGGAATGAGCAGTTCTTC. Amino acid sequence: CASSLGLGNEQFF. This sequence joins TRBV7-9 and TRBJ2-1; D remains unclear. CDR3 length: 13 residues. Germline V gene lookup returns CDR1 SEHNR and CDR2 FQNEAQ (reference sequence). V was shortened by 1 base and J by 7 bases, with 8 bases between the two germline ends.

Here the CDR3 DNA reads TGTGCCAGCAGTCCATCAGCAGGACAGGGGGCTCTCTACGAGCAGTACTTC. Protein product: CASSPSAGQGALYEQYF. The chain couples TRBV27 to TRBJ2-7; 11 nucleotides line up with TRBD1. The CDR3 runs to 17 residues. Germline CDR1 reads MNHEY; CDR2 reads SMNVEV (reference sequence). V shed 5 bases, J shed 3 bases, and the junction held 12 bases outside the gene matches.

The chain joins TRBV6-1 to TRBJ2-3; no definite D call. The length of the CDR3 is 15 residues. V dropped 8 bases and J dropped 1 base, with 16 bases sitting between them. CDR1 and CDR2 from the germline V gene are MNHNS and SASEGT. As DNA, the CDR3 is TGTGCCAGCGACCGGATAATTTCCGGCACAGATACGCAGTATTTT. Amino acids: CASDRIISGTDTQYF.

This sequence joins TRBV27 and TRBJ2-4; D is undetermined. There are 15 residues in the CDR3. V dropped 1 base and J dropped 1 base, with 8 bases sitting between them. Per the germline V gene, CDR1 is MNHEY and CDR2 is SMNVEV (reference sequence). CDR3 coding DNA: TGTGCCAGCAGTTTATTAAGTGGGGCCAAAAACATTCAGTACTTC. Protein product: CASSLLSGAKNIQYF.

V gene TRBV6-6 combines with J gene TRBJ2-5; 8 positions agree with TRBD2. The assigned J gene may be wrong: the sequence end matches TRBJ2-7 better. The CDR3 runs 16 residues. Germline values: CDR1 MNHNY, CDR2 SVGAGI (reference sequence). Written as DNA, the CDR3 is TGTGCCAGCACCCAATGGGGTAGCGGGGCGACGTACGAGCAGTACTTC. It translates to CASTQWGSGATYEQYF.

The chain combines TRBV6-1 with TRBJ1-2; TRBD1 agrees at 8 bases. V shed 1 base and J 2 bases; nucleotides not matched to a gene: 6. Germline V gene sequence: CDR1 MNHNS, CDR2 SASEGT. The CDR3 is 16 amino acids. The CDR3 DNA sequence: TGTGCCAGCAGTGAAGAGGTTACAGGGGGGAACTATGGCTACACCTTC. Amino acids: CASSEEVTGGNYGYTF.

V is TRBV6-6 and J is TRBJ1-5; no clear D. With 4 bases removed from V and 3 bases from J, the gap between germline ends came to 7 bases. The CDR3 is 13 residues long. Germline CDR1 and CDR2: MNHNY and SVGAGI (reference sequence). CDR3 DNA: TGTGCCAGCAGTTTTACCTTCAATCAGCCCCAGCATTTT. This encodes CASSFTFNQPQHF.

The chain joins TRBV27 to TRBJ2-7; 9 nucleotides match TRBD1. This CDR3 is 14 amino acids long. The ends lost 2 bases at V and 5 bases at J; junction bases unmatched: 4. Germline CDR1 reads MNHEY; CDR2 reads SMNVEV (reference sequence). This CDR3 reads CASSLDRGTHEQYF. CDR3 bases: TGTGCCAGCAGTTTAGACAGGGGGACACACGAGCAGTACTTC.

The DNA for the CDR3 is TGCGCCAGCAGCCAAGTCCAGGCAGAAGCCTCCTACGAGCAGTACTTC. Amino acid sequence: CASSQVQAEASYEQYF. V usage is TRBV4-1 and J usage is TRBJ2-7; D is unresolved. CDR1 and CDR2 from the germline V gene are MGHRA and YSYEKL. V was trimmed by 1 base and J by 0 bases, leaving 13 bases between them. CDR3 size: 16 residues.

The chain joins TRBV27 to TRBJ1-6, with D tentatively TRBD1 (6 bases). From germline, CDR1 is MNHEY and CDR2 SMNVEV (reference sequence). V was cut by 5 bases and J by 9 bases, with 20 bases left in between. The CDR3 has 16 amino acids. This chain's CDR3 is CASSPTHPRGGSPLHF. The CDR3 coding sequence is TGTGCCAGCAGTCCCACCCATCCCAGGGGAGGTTCACCCCTCCACTTT.

V and J are TRBV6-1 and TRBJ2-5, with D possibly TRBD1 on 5 matching bases. Germline values: CDR1 MNHNS, CDR2 SASEGT. This CDR3 is built from 14 residues. V was clipped by 8 bases and J by 0 bases, with 13 bases between them. Written as DNA, the CDR3 is TGTGCCAGCCAAGAACACAGGTACCAAGAGACCCAGTACTTC. Residues: CASQEHRYQETQYF.

On this clone: The sample holds other DNA sequences that translate to the same CDR3. The V call is TRBV5-4, the J call TRBJ2-7; 7 bases agree with TRBD1. Trimming took 4 bases from V and 3 from J; bases not matched to a gene: 4. CDR3 size: 13 residues. Germline CDR1 and CDR2: SGHNT and YYREEE (reference sequence). The CDR3 DNA follows: TGTGCCAGCAGCCCGGACAGGAGCTACGAGCAGTACTTC. Translation gives CASSPDRSYEQYF.